This TCR beta chain was obtained from a study of shared clonotypes between healthy human individuals. Study-wide background: Donors had three CD4 naive, three CD4 memory, two CD8 naive and one CD8 memory plate apiece.

Study-wide points: Despite large depth, rarefaction showed incomplete sorted-subset sequencing. Naive subsets generally exceeded memory subsets in estimated richness.

Assay: immunoSEQ multiplex PCR; the TCRdb copy retains only in-frame clones and omits some. The sample lists some 2,100,000 clones; about 92% were seen once. CD8 cells classed as naive were CD45RO-negative and positively selected for CCR7, excluding terminally differentiated effector memory CD45RA+ cells. About this clone: Antigen specificity is unknown.

V dropped 4 bases and J dropped 6; count of bases not matched to a gene: 12. Germline lookup yields CDR1 SGHDT and CDR2 YYEEEE. This CDR3 has 16 amino acids. Input material: naive CD8+ T cells from PBMCs. V and J are TRBV5-6 and TRBJ2-7; 11 positions agree with TRBD2. The TCR comes from a man between 18 and 35 years old in good health. Some clones in this sample may be carry-over from other donors' samples. The CDR3 is CASSADRLAGPLEQYF. The CDR3 DNA sequence: TGTGCCAGCAGCGCGGACCGACTAGCGGGACCCCTCGAGCAGTACTTC. Full variable domain (remainder filled in from reference TRBV5-6 and TRBJ2-7): DAGVTQSPTHLIKTRGQQVTLRCSPKSGHDTVSWYQQALGQGPQFIFQYYEEEERQRGNFPDRFSGHQFPNYSSELNVNALLLGDSALYLCASSADRLAGPLEQYFGPGTRLTVT.